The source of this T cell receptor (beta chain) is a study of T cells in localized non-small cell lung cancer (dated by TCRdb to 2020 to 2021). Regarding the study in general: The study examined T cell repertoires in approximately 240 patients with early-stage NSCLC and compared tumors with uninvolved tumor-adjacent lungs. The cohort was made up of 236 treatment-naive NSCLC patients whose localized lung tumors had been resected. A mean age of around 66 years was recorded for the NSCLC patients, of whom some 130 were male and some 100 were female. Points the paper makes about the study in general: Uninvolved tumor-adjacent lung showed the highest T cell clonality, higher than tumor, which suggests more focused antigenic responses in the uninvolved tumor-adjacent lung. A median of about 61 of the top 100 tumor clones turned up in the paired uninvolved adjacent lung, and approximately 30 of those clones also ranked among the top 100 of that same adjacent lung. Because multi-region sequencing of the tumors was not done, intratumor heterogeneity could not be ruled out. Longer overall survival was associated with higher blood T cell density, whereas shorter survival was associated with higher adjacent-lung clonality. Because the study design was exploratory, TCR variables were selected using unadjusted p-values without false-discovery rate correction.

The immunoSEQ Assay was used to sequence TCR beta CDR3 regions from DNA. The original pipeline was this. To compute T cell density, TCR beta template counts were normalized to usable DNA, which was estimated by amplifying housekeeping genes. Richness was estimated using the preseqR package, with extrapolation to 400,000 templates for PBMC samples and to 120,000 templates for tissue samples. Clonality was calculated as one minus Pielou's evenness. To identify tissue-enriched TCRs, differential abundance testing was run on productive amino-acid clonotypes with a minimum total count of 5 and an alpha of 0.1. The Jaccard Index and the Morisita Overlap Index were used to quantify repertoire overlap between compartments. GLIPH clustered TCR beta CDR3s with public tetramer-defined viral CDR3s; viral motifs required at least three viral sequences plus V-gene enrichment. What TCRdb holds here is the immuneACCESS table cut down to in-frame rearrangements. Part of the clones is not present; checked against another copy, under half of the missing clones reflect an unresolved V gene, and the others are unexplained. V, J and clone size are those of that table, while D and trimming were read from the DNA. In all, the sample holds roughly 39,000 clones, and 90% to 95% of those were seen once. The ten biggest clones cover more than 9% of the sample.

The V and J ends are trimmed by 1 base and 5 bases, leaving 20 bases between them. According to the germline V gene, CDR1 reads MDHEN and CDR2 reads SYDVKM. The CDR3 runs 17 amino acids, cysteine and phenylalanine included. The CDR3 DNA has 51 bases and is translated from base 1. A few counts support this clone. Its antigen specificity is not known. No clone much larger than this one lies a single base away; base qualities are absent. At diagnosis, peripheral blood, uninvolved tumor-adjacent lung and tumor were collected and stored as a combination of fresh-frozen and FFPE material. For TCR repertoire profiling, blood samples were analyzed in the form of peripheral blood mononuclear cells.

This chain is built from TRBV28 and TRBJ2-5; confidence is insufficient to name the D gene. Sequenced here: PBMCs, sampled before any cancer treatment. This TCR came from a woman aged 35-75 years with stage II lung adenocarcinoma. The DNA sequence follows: TGTGCCAGCAGTTTATCGATCGGGTTGGGATCCTGGGAGACCCAGTACTTC. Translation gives CASSLSIGLGSWETQYF.